A selection of T cell receptor beta chains follows, all from one sample in a study of T cell responses to AZD1222 COVID-19 vaccine. Generated by immunoSEQ multiplex PCR, the TCRdb table keeps only in-frame clones and is missing some. Of 250,000 to 300,000 clones listed, almost 95% are singletons. The input for sequencing was peripheral blood, taken 28 days after the second AZD1222 dose. Receptors were obtained from an adult who received the AZD1222 COVID-19 vaccine. Both conserved end residues are part of each CDR3. D genes are given only for firm matches. Clone size is not always given. Where it is, it says once, few, many or a class for expanded clones.

j_call clone_size v_call cdr3_length d_call cdr3_nt cdr3_aa
TRBJ2-1 - TRBV15 13 TRBD2 TGTGCCACCAGCAGAGATCCTAGCGGTGAGCAGTTCTTC CATSRDPSGEQFF
TRBJ1-5 - TRBV19 16 - TGTGCCAGTAGTATTCAGGTCAGGGTGTTATTTCAGCCCCAGCATTTT CASSIQVRVLFQPQHF
TRBJ2-1 once TRBV28 15 TRBD2 TGTGCCAGCAGTGGGACTAGCGGGACCTACAATGAGCAGTTCTTC CASSGTSGTYNEQFF
TRBJ1-5 - TRBV6-5 15 - TGTGCCAGCAAAAAGGGGCCGGATAGCAATCAGCCCCAGCATTTT CASKKGPDSNQPQHF
TRBJ2-7 - TRBV6-5 15 TRBD2 TGTGCCAGCAGTCCGGGACGGGGACTAAGGTACGAGCAGTACTTC CASSPGRGLRYEQYF
TRBJ1-5 once TRBV18 16 TRBD1 TGTGCCAGCTCACCGGGACAGGGGGCAGGCAATCAGCCCCAGCATTTT CASSPGQGAGNQPQHF
TRBJ2-1 - TRBV3-1/TRBV3-2 17 - TGTGCCAGCAGCCAAGGGGCTAGTCGGAGCTCCTACAATGAGCAGTTCTTC CASSQGASRSSYNEQFF
TRBJ1-5 - TRBV19 16 - TGTGCCAGTAGTATCCCTGGCACCCCAGGGGATCAGCCCCAGCATTTT CASSIPGTPGDQPQHF
TRBJ2-1 - TRBV3-1/TRBV3-2 14 - TGTGCCAGCAGCCAAGATGTAATCAAGAATGAGCAGTTCTTC CASSQDVIKNEQFF
TRBJ2-5 few TRBV5-1 17 - TGCGCCAGCAGCCGGGACCCACAGGGAAGTGGGCCGAAGACCCAGTACTTC CASSRDPQGSGPKTQYF
TRBJ2-7 - TRBV13 14 - TGTGCCAGCAGCGTATCCGGGACACACTACGAGCAGTACTTC CASSVSGTHYEQYF
TRBJ1-1 - TRBV28 15 - TGTGCCAGCAGTATTAACGGACAACTGAACACTGAAGCTTTCTTT CASSINGQLNTEAFF
TRBJ2-5 - TRBV7-9 19 TRBD1 TGTGCCAGCAGCTTAGCGTTGTCAGGGGGCAGTTCCCGACAAGAGACCCAGTACTTC CASSLALSGGSSRQETQYF
TRBJ1-1 - TRBV4-1 13 - TGCGCCAGCGCAAACAGGGAGAACACTGAAGCTTTCTTT CASANRENTEAFF
TRBJ2-7 - TRBV5-5 18 TRBD1 TGTGCCAGCAGCTTTCCGGGACAGGGGGGCCAAAGCTCCTACGAGCAGTACTTC CASSFPGQGGQSSYEQYF
TRBJ1-1 - TRBV7-2 13 - TGTGCCAGCAGCCCTCAGGGGAACACTGAAGCTTTCTTT CASSPQGNTEAFF
TRBJ2-3 - TRBV4-3 15 - TGCGCCAGCAGCCCCACGGCAGGGGGGACAGATACGCAGTATTTT CASSPTAGGTDTQYF
TRBJ1-4 - TRBV10-3 14 - TGTGCCATCAGGGCCGGCTATGGGAATGAAAAACTGTTTTTT CAIRAGYGNEKLFF
TRBJ2-7 - TRBV2 14 TRBD2 TGTGCCAGCAGTAAAAGCGGGAGGAGGGACGAGCAGTACTTC CASSKSGRRDEQYF
TRBJ2-3 - TRBV18 12 - TGTGCCAGCTCAGGGGGCACAGATACGCAGTATTTT CASSGGTDTQYF
TRBJ1-1 - TRBV7-8 13 - TGTGCCAGCAGCTTAGCGGGGGGGGCCGGAGCTTTCTTT CASSLAGGAGAFF
TRBJ2-7 - TRBV2 12 TRBD1 TGTGCCAGCAGTTATGACAGGGTCGAGCAGTACTTC CASSYDRVEQYF
TRBJ2-1 once TRBV5-6 16 TRBD2 TGTGCCAGCAGCTTGGAGTTAACTAGCGGGAGTAGGGAGCAGTTCTTC CASSLELTSGSREQFF
TRBJ1-4 - TRBV12-3/TRBV12-4 13 - TGTGCCAGCAGTTTTTCAGCCGCAGAAAAACTGTTTTTT CASSFSAAEKLFF
TRBJ2-3 - TRBV3-1/TRBV3-2 15 TRBD2 TGTGCCAGCAGCCAGCAGGCGGGGGGCCTTGATACGCAGTATTTT CASSQQAGGLDTQYF
TRBJ2-2 - TRBV7-9 15 - TGTGCCAGCAGCACCAGGGGCCGGAACACCGGGGAGCTGTTTTTT CASSTRGRNTGELFF
TRBJ2-1 - TRBV7-2 15 TRBD2 TGTGCCAGCAGCGCGTCGGGGGGGGTATACAATGAGCAGTTCTTC CASSASGGVYNEQFF
TRBJ2-7 once TRBV18 14 TRBD2 TGTGCCAGCTCACCTTCGGGAGGGCCCTACGAGCAGTACTTC CASSPSGGPYEQYF
TRBJ2-2 - TRBV9 17 TRBD1 TGTGCCAGCAGCGTCCTTTTGGGACAGGGGAGTACCGGGGAGCTGTTTTTT CASSVLLGQGSTGELFF
TRBJ2-7 few TRBV7-6 17 TRBD2 TGTGCCAGCAGCCCTAGTCCGTTTGCGGGAGGGCCGATCGAGCAGTACTTC CASSPSPFAGGPIEQYF
TRBJ2-1 - TRBV11-2 15 - TGTGCCAGCGCCAGAGGGGCCGGCTCCTACAATGAGCAGTTCTTC CASARGAGSYNEQFF
TRBJ1-3 - TRBV7-8 16 TRBD1 TGTGCCAGCAGCTCCCCCGGGACAGGGACTGGAAACACCATATATTTT CASSSPGTGTGNTIYF
TRBJ2-1 - TRBV9 13 - TGTGCCAGCAGCGTTTCTCCCGACAATGAGCAGTTCTTC CASSVSPDNEQFF
TRBJ1-6 - TRBV14 16 - TGTGCCAGCAGCCTGCTGACCGGCCGCCTTAATTCACCCCTCCACTTT CASSLLTGRLNSPLHF
TRBJ1-1 - TRBV9 14 - TGTGCCAGCAGCTCCAGCAGAACGAACACTGAAGCTTTCTTT CASSSSRTNTEAFF
TRBJ2-1 - TRBV5-3 20 TRBD2 TGTGCCAGAAGAATTAGATCCGGGACTAGCGGGGACCCCTCCTACAATGAGCAGTTCTTC CARRIRSGTSGDPSYNEQFF
TRBJ2-1 - TRBV28 18 TRBD1 TGTGCCAGCAGTTTGGGACAGGATCCTACGAGCTCCTATAATGAGCAGTTCTTC CASSLGQDPTSSYNEQFF
TRBJ1-6 - TRBV5-5 13 TRBD1 TGTGCCAGCAGCACCAGGGGGGATTCACCCCTCCACTTT CASSTRGDSPLHF
TRBJ2-1 - TRBV7-3 13 - TGTGCCAGCAGCTTATCCGAGGAGTCGGAGCAGTTCTTC CASSLSEESEQFF
TRBJ2-5 - TRBV5-1 17 TRBD2 TGCGCCAGCAGCCCGGGACTAGCGGGAGAGAGTGAGGAGACCCAGTACTTC CASSPGLAGESEETQYF
TRBJ1-5 - TRBV30 14 TRBD1 TGTGCCTGGAGTGCAGCAGGGGGCAGTCAGCCCCAGCATTTT CAWSAAGGSQPQHF
TRBJ2-7 - TRBV29-1 12 TRBD1 TGCAGCGTTGAGGGACAGGCCTACGAGCAGTACTTC CSVEGQAYEQYF
TRBJ1-5 - TRBV3-1/TRBV3-2 12 - TGTGCCAGCAGCATGACCGGGGGGCCCCAGCATTTT CASSMTGGPQHF
TRBJ2-3 - TRBV7-9 15 - TGTGCCAGCAGCCTGGCCTCGGGTAGCACAGATACGCAGTATTTT CASSLASGSTDTQYF
TRBJ1-2 - TRBV27 16 TRBD1 TGTGCCAGCAGTTCCAGACAGGGACGATCAACGTATGGCTACACCTTC CASSSRQGRSTYGYTF
TRBJ2-7 - TRBV3-1/TRBV3-2 16 TRBD1 TGTGCCAGCAGCCACAAAGGACAGGGCATGACCTACGAGCAGTACTTC CASSHKGQGMTYEQYF
TRBJ1-4 - TRBV28 14 - TGTGCCAGCTCTCGGCAGGGCGTATTGGAAAAACTGTTTTTT CASSRQGVLEKLFF
TRBJ1-2 - TRBV28 13 - TGTGCCAGCAGTTCCCTCACAAGTGGTGGCTACACCTTC CASSSLTSGGYTF
TRBJ2-7 - TRBV30 14 - TGTGCCTGGAGTGTACAAGGACTTAACGACGAGCAGTACTTC CAWSVQGLNDEQYF
TRBJ1-6 - TRBV7-9 12 - TGTGCCAGCAGCTCCGGAGCATCACCCCTCCACTTT CASSSGASPLHF